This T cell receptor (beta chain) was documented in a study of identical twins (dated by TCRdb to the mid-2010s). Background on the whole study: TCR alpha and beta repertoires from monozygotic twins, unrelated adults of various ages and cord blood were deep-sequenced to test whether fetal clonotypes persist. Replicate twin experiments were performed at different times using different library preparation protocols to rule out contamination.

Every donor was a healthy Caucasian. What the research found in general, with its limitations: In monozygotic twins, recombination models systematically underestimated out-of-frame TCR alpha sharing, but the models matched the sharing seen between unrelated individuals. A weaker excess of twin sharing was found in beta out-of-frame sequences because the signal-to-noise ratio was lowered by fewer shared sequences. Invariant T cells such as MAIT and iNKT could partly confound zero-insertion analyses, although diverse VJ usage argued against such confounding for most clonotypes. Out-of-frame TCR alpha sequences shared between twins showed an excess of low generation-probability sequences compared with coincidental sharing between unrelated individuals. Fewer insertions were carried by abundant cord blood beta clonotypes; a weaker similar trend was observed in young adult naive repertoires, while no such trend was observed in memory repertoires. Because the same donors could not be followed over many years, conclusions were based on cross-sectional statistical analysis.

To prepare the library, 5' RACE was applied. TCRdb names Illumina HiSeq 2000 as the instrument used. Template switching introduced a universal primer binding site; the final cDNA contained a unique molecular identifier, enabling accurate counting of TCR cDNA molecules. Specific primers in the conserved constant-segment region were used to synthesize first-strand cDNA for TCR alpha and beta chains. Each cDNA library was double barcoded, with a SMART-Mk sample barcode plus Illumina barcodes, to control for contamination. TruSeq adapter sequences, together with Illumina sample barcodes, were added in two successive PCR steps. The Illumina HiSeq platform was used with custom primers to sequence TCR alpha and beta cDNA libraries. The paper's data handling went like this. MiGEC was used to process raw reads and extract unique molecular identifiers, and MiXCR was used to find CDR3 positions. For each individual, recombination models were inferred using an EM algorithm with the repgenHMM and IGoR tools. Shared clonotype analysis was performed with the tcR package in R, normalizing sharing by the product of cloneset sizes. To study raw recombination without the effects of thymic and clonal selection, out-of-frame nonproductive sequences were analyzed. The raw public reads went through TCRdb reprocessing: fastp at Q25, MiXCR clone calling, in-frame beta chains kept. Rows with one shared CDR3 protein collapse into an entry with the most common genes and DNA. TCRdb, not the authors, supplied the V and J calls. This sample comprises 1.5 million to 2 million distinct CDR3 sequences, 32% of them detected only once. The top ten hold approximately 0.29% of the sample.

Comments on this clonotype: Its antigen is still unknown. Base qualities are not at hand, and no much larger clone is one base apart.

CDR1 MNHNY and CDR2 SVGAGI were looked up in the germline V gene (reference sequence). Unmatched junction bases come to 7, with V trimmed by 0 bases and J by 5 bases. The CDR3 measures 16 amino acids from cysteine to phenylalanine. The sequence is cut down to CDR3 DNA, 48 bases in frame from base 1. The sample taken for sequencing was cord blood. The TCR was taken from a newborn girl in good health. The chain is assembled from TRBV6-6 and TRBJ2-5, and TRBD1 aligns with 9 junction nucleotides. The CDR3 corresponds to CASSYSPGTGWETQYF. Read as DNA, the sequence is TGTGCCAGCAGTTACTCGCCCGGGACAGGGTGGGAGACCCAGTACTTC.